A selection of T cell receptor beta chains follows, all from one sample in a study of blood T cell repertoires in COVID-19. Produced via immunoSEQ multiplex PCR; TCRdb's table is partial and in-frame only. The table includes about 53,000 clones, approximately 90% detected once. Sequencing used peripheral blood. The receptors here all came from a man in his fifties with acute or convalescent COVID-19. CDR3s include the opening cysteine and the closing phenylalanine or tryptophan. A D gene is named only where the DNA matches it firmly. Clone size, where shown, is once, few, many, or a class for clones that have expanded.

d_call clone_size j_call v_call cdr3_aa cdr3_nt
NA NA TRBJ1-2 TRBV19 CASSTGLNLAGYTF TGTGCCAGTAGTACGGGACTGAACTTGGCGGGCTACACCTTC
NA NA TRBJ2-7 TRBV28 CASSARGSVYEQYF TGTGCCAGCAGTGCAAGGGGGAGCGTTTACGAGCAGTACTTC
NA NA TRBJ1-3 TRBV6-2/TRBV6-3 CASSYNGQNRGGTIYF TGTGCCAGCAGTTACAACGGACAGAACCGGGGTGGCACCATATATTTT
NA NA TRBJ1-4 TRBV6-5 CASSYAEGRNEKLFF TGTGCCAGCAGTTACGCGGAGGGACGGAATGAAAAACTGTTTTTT
TRBD1 NA TRBJ2-4 TRBV11-3 CASSTWTGDGASAKNIQYF TGTGCCAGCAGCACCTGGACAGGGGACGGGGCCTCGGCCAAAAACATTCAGTACTTC
NA once TRBJ2-7 TRBV19 CASSIVRVEFAYEQYF TGTGCCAGTAGTATAGTTCGGGTTGAATTTGCCTACGAGCAGTACTTC
NA NA TRBJ2-3 TRBV19 CASSGAGANTQYF TGTGCTTCCAGCGGGGCGGGGGCAAATACGCAGTATTTT
NA NA TRBJ1-2 TRBV29-1 CSVLRQGYGYTF TGCAGCGTTTTAAGGCAGGGTTATGGCTACACCTTC
TRBD1 NA TRBJ2-7 TRBV19 CASDQTGTGPYEQYF TGTGCCAGTGACCAAACCGGGACAGGACCATACGAGCAGTACTTC
TRBD2 NA TRBJ2-2 TRBV5-4 CASSRQTSGTGELFF TGTGCCAGCAGCCGGCAGACTAGCGGGACCGGGGAGCTGTTTTTT
NA NA TRBJ1-3 TRBV18 CASSPSDILSGNTIYF TGTGCCAGCTCACCCTCCGACATTCTCTCTGGAAACACCATATATTTT
TRBD2 NA TRBJ2-5 TRBV28 CASSLRLAGVGETQYF TGTGCCAGCAGTTTACGACTAGCGGGGGTAGGGGAGACCCAGTACTTC
TRBD1 NA TRBJ1-5 TRBV28 CASLETGGYNQPQHF TGTGCCAGCCTAGAGACAGGGGGATACAATCAGCCCCAGCATTTT
TRBD1 once TRBJ2-1 TRBV7-3 CASSPTNRDRGNEQFF TGTGCCAGCAGCCCGACGAACCGGGACAGGGGCAATGAGCAGTTCTTC
NA NA TRBJ2-5 TRBV24-1 CATSDKGWGEETQYF TGTGCCACCAGTGATAAGGGATGGGGGGAAGAGACCCAGTACTTC
NA NA TRBJ1-4 TRBV15 CATSRDRTAGVATNEKLFF TGTGCCACCAGCAGAGATCGGACAGCCGGAGTTGCAACTAATGAAAAACTGTTTTTT
NA NA TRBJ2-1 TRBV5-4 CASSIGLNDNEQFF TGTGCCAGCAGCATAGGACTAAACGACAATGAGCAGTTCTTC
NA NA TRBJ1-4 TRBV27 CASSVHRLSEKLFF TGTGCCAGCAGTGTCCACAGGCTTTCGGAAAAACTGTTTTTT
NA NA TRBJ1-6 TRBV28 CASSPNTGRGSPLHF TGTGCCAGCAGTCCGAATACCGGGCGGGGTTCACCCCTCCACTTT
TRBD2 NA TRBJ2-1 TRBV3-1/TRBV3-2 CASSQGLAGVNEQFF TGTGCCAGCAGCCAAGGACTAGCGGGGGTGAATGAGCAGTTCTTC
NA NA TRBJ1-4 TRBV6-5 CASRGQSWGEKLFF TGTGCCAGCAGAGGACAGTCATGGGGTGAAAAACTGTTTTTT
NA once TRBJ1-1 TRBV7-3 CASSLTMGAEAFF TGTGCCAGCAGCTTAACGATGGGCGCTGAAGCTTTCTTT
TRBD1 NA TRBJ2-7 TRBV5-1 CASSRDRGSYEQYF TGCGCCAGCAGCCGGGACAGGGGCTCCTACGAGCAGTACTTC
NA NA TRBJ1-2 TRBV25-1 CASSTGSPLNYGYTF TGTGCCAGCTCGACAGGTTCTCCTCTTAACTATGGCTACACCTTC
TRBD1 NA TRBJ2-7 TRBV7-3 CASSHTGTDVYEQYF TGTGCCAGCAGCCACACCGGGACAGATGTCTACGAGCAGTACTTC
NA NA TRBJ2-7 TRBV6-5 CASTPRVGAYEQYF TGTGCCAGCACCCCAAGGGTGGGAGCCTACGAGCAGTACTTC
TRBD2 NA TRBJ2-1 TRBV7-9 CASSTLAGGPIEQFF TGTGCCAGCAGCACACTAGCGGGAGGGCCTATTGAGCAGTTCTTC
NA NA TRBJ1-5 TRBV18 CASSPAGDQPQHF TGTGCCAGCTCCCCTGCAGGGGATCAGCCCCAGCATTTT
TRBD2 once TRBJ2-7 TRBV2 CASNSGGVYEQYF TGTGCCAGCAATAGCGGGGGGGTCTACGAGCAGTACTTC
TRBD1 once TRBJ1-4 TRBV9 CASSARTGEHEKLFF TGTGCCAGCAGCGCCCGGACAGGGGAACATGAAAAACTGTTTTTT
TRBD1 NA TRBJ1-2 TRBV28 CASSLQTGTTYGYTF TGTGCCAGCAGTTTACAGACAGGGACAACCTATGGCTACACCTTC
TRBD2 once TRBJ2-1 TRBV27 CASSGGTNNEQFF TGTGCCAGCAGTGGCGGGACTAACAATGAGCAGTTCTTC
NA NA TRBJ1-1 TRBV27 CASSFQGWATEAFF TGTGCCAGCAGTTTCCAGGGATGGGCCACTGAAGCTTTCTTT
NA NA TRBJ2-7 TRBV20-1 CSARQHYEQYF TGCAGTGCTAGACAACACTACGAGCAGTACTTC
NA few TRBJ1-5 TRBV19 CATTTGNSNQPQHF TGTGCCACCACGACAGGTAATAGCAATCAGCCCCAGCATTTT
TRBD2 NA TRBJ2-7 TRBV11-1 CASSAPGTTYEQYF TGTGCCAGCAGCGCTCCCGGGACTACCTACGAGCAGTACTTC
TRBD2 NA TRBJ2-7 TRBV5-1 CASSPSTSGSRPYEQYF TGCGCCAGCAGCCCGTCGACTAGCGGGAGTCGGCCCTACGAGCAGTACTTC
TRBD2 NA TRBJ2-5 TRBV7-3 CASSQKRTSSKETQYF TGTGCCAGCAGCCAAAAACGGACTAGTTCCAAAGAGACCCAGTACTTC
TRBD2 NA TRBJ2-3 TRBV7-9 CASSSRWGGEVTDTQYF TGTGCCAGCAGCTCAAGGTGGGGGGGGGAAGTCACAGATACGCAGTATTTT
NA NA TRBJ1-4 TRBV3-1/TRBV3-2 CASSDPTGANEKLFF TGTGCCAGCAGCGATCCGACAGGCGCTAATGAAAAACTGTTTTTT